This T cell receptor beta chain was found in a study of T cells after yellow fever vaccination. Findings of the study overall: Weaker overall, the secondary response nonetheless peaked faster (day 5 versus 15). The booster response re-showed most primary clones: more than 95% CD4, approximately 86% CD8.

In TCRdb, the 5' RACE reads were re-called with MiXCR into one record per CDR3 protein. The sample gives just under 600,000 distinct CDR3 sequences, roughly 14% of which show up once; more than 13% is in the top ten. Remarks on this clonotype: As yet, its antigen is unknown.

Germline CDR1 reads MNHEY; CDR2 reads SVGEGT. The CDR3 runs to 13 residues. Trimming cost V 5 bases and J 10 bases; bases outside gene matches: 8. The receptor was derived from a young man who received the YFV17D yellow fever vaccine. Sequencing was performed on PBMCs, taken on the day of the yellow fever booster vaccination. This sequence joins TRBV6-2 or TRBV6-3 and TRBJ2-1, with 7 bases lining up with TRBD2. DNA of the CDR3: TGTGCCAGCAGTCGCCCGGACGGGGGGGAGCAGTTCTTC. It yields the protein CASSRPDGGEQFF.